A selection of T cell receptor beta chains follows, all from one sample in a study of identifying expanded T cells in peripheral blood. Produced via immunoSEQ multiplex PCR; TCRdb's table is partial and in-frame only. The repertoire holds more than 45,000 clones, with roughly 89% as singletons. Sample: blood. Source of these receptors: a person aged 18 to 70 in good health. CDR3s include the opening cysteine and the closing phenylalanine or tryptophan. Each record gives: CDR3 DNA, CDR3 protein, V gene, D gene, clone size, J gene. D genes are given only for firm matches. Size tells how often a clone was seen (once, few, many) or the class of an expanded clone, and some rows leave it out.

TGCGCCAGCAGCTTGGGGGGGAACCCCTACGAGCAGTACTTC,CASSLGGNPYEQYF,TRBV5-1,-,-,TRBJ2-7
TGCAGCGTCCGGACAGGGGGTTTCGGGGAAGCTTTCTTT,CSVRTGGFGEAFF,TRBV29-1,TRBD1,-,TRBJ1-1
TGTGCCAGCAACCCAACGGGCAAAGGGGCTGAAGCTTTCTTT,CASNPTGKGAEAFF,TRBV25-1,-,-,TRBJ1-1
TGTGCCAGCAGTACCCTCAACCAGGGTGGAGGCTACACCTTC,CASSTLNQGGGYTF,TRBV28,-,-,TRBJ1-2
TGTGCCAGCAGCTCCGACCAGGACTGGGAGACCCAGTACTTC,CASSSDQDWETQYF,TRBV7-9,-,-,TRBJ2-5
TGTGCCAGCAGCCCCGGGGCCTATGGCTACACCTTC,CASSPGAYGYTF,TRBV5-6,-,-,TRBJ1-2
TGTGCCAGCAGTGAGCCCGGACTTACAGATACGCAGTATTTT,CASSEPGLTDTQYF,TRBV6-1,-,once,TRBJ2-3
TGCAGCGTTGAAGGCGGCTCCTACAATGAGCAGTTCTTC,CSVEGGSYNEQFF,TRBV29-1,-,-,TRBJ2-1
TGTGCCAGCAGTTCCTCACCCCTTAACTATGGCTACACCTTC,CASSSSPLNYGYTF,TRBV28,-,few,TRBJ1-2
TGTGCCAGCGCATGGGGAGGGGGCGGAAACACCATATATTTT,CASAWGGGGNTIYF,TRBV28,TRBD1,-,TRBJ1-3
TGTGCCAGCAGCTCAAGACTCGGGACAGATACGCAGTATTTT,CASSSRLGTDTQYF,TRBV7-9,-,-,TRBJ2-3
TGTGCCAGCCAGAGCCACAGGGATCCTTACGAGCAGTACTTC,CASQSHRDPYEQYF,TRBV25-1,-,-,TRBJ2-7
TGCGCCAGCCGTTCTAGCGGGGGGCTGGAGACCCAGTACTTC,CASRSSGGLETQYF,TRBV10-2,TRBD2,-,TRBJ2-5
TGCGCCAGCAGCTCCACGGGGGACAGCCTCTCTGGGGCCAACGTCCTGACTTTC,CASSSTGDSLSGANVLTF,TRBV5-1,-,-,TRBJ2-6
TGTGCCAGCAGCTTAAACATCCACACTGAAGCTTTCTTT,CASSLNIHTEAFF,TRBV7-2,-,-,TRBJ1-1
TGTGCCAGCAGCTTACCACGGGTAGACACTGAAGCTTTCTTT,CASSLPRVDTEAFF,TRBV7-2,-,-,TRBJ1-1
TGTGCCGACGGCCGACAGGGTTTGGAGGATCAGCCCCAGCATTTT,CADGRQGLEDQPQHF,TRBV6-5,TRBD1,-,TRBJ1-5
TGTGCCAGCCAACGCGCAGATACGCAGTATTTT,CASQRADTQYF,TRBV5-6,-,once,TRBJ2-3
TGTGCCAGCAGTTTACTAGCGGGTTCCTACGAGCAGTACTTC,CASSLLAGSYEQYF,TRBV28,TRBD2,-,TRBJ2-7
TGCAGCGTTGACTGGCGGGGCACAGATACGCAGTATTTT,CSVDWRGTDTQYF,TRBV29-1,-,-,TRBJ2-3
TGTGCCAGCAGCTCTACAAGGGGCCCTCAAGAGACCCAGTACTTC,CASSSTRGPQETQYF,TRBV5-6,-,-,TRBJ2-5
TGTGCCAGCACCATAGGGACAGGGTGGGTTGAGCAGTTCTTC,CASTIGTGWVEQFF,TRBV6-6,TRBD1,-,TRBJ2-1
TGTGCCAGCAGCGTAGAGGGGAATCCAACCTACGAGCAGTACTTC,CASSVEGNPTYEQYF,TRBV9,-,-,TRBJ2-7
TGTGCCAGCAGCATAACGGGACTTTCGACGGACACCATATATTTT,CASSITGLSTDTIYF,TRBV11-2,-,once,TRBJ1-3
TGTGCCAGCAGCATAACAGGGGGTGATTCACCCCTCCACTTT,CASSITGGDSPLHF,TRBV2,TRBD1,-,TRBJ1-6
TGTGCCAGCAGCTACTCCGGGACACTGACAGATACGCAGTATTTT,CASSYSGTLTDTQYF,TRBV5-8,-,-,TRBJ2-3
TGTGCCAGCAGCTTAGCGGGGGACAGCTCCTACGAGCAGTACTTC,CASSLAGDSSYEQYF,TRBV11-1,TRBD1,-,TRBJ2-7
TGCGCCAGCAGCCAAGAGGCAGGATTTGGCTACACCTTC,CASSQEAGFGYTF,TRBV4-3,-,-,TRBJ1-2
TGTGCCAGCAGCGACCTCCTAGATTTGGCTTACAATGAGCAGTTCTTC,CASSDLLDLAYNEQFF,TRBV9,-,once,TRBJ2-1
TGTGCCAGCAGTTTTTCAGGCAGAAGCACAGATACGCAGTATTTT,CASSFSGRSTDTQYF,TRBV28,-,-,TRBJ2-3
TGTGCCAGCACGGGACAGGGAGTTTCAGGTGAAAAACTGTTTTTT,CASTGQGVSGEKLFF,TRBV7-2,TRBD1,-,TRBJ1-4
TGTGCCAGCAGTGATCCGGCGGGACTAGCCTTCTACGAGCAGTACTTC,CASSDPAGLAFYEQYF,TRBV2,TRBD2,-,TRBJ2-7
TGTGCCAGCAGCGATAGGGACAGGAGGAACACTGAAGCTTTCTTT,CASSDRDRRNTEAFF,TRBV5-5,TRBD1,-,TRBJ1-1
TGCGCCAGCAGCCAAGAATCTGGGGGCGAAAGGTTCCAGCATTTT,CASSQESGGERFQHF,TRBV4-1,-,-,TRBJ1-5
TGTGCCAGCAGCGCCGGGGGGTCCTACAATGAGCAGTTCTTC,CASSAGGSYNEQFF,TRBV9,TRBD2,-,TRBJ2-1
TGTGCCAGGCCGAATAGCGGTAATGAGCAGTTCTTC,CARPNSGNEQFF,TRBV11-3,-,-,TRBJ2-1
TGTGCCAGCAGTGAACCGCAACCGGGACAAATTAATGAAAAACTGTTTTTT,CASSEPQPGQINEKLFF,TRBV25-1,-,-,TRBJ1-4
TGTGCCAGCAGCCCGCGAGGGCGGGAGCAGTTCTTC,CASSPRGREQFF,TRBV7-2,-,few,TRBJ2-1
TGCGCCAGCAGCCTGGACAGGAGTAATCAGCCCCAGCATTTT,CASSLDRSNQPQHF,TRBV4-1,TRBD1,-,TRBJ1-5
TGTGCCAGTAGCTCACAGGGGGGGATCACCGGGGAGCTGTTTTTT,CASSSQGGITGELFF,TRBV19,-,-,TRBJ2-2